This entry features one T cell receptor (beta chain) sequence. Its antigen remains unidentified. The entry originates in a study of cytomegalovirus exposure and HLA in healthy donors. Regarding the study as a whole: V- and J-gene trimming of TCR beta was linked (in a later analysis) to a missense DCLRE1C variant. Most TCR sequences showed up rarely, but some public TCRs showed up in many donors. Among immune exposure information, only CMV serostatus was available. Analyses of presence/absence relied on an assumption of roughly uniform sequencing depth across donors.

The ends were cut back, 7 bases at V and 3 bases at J, with 19 bases in the middle. Germline lookup yields CDR1 MDHEN and CDR2 SYDVKM. The CDR3 extends over 16 amino acids. PCR involved 60 Vbeta and 13 Jbeta primers. Some clones are missing from TCRdb's copy, which holds only in-frame ones; the method was immunoSEQ multiplex PCR. This table holds 110,000 or so clones, about 81% found once. The gene calls are TRBV28 and TRBJ1-5; perhaps TRBD1 as D (5 bases). This receptor was taken from a man younger than 40 in good health and CMV-seronegative. Input material: PBMCs. DNA of the CDR3: TGTGCCAGCAAGATAAGCCTGGCAGGGTTCAATCAGCCCCAGCATTTT. This encodes CASKISLAGFNQPQHF.